This T cell receptor (beta chain) was sequenced for a study of cytomegalovirus exposure and HLA in healthy donors. Notes on the study in general: CMV serostatus was the sole immune exposure information available. The study carried out a later analysis of TCR beta sequences. It associated some 15,000 of them with specific HLA alleles at a false discovery rate of 0.05.

In regard to this clone: As yet, its antigen is unknown. In this CDR3 the conserved last residue, phenylalanine or tryptophan, is missing, so a read error is likely. No DNA is shown, since the ends of the CDR3 on it are uncertain; the CDR3 is the one TCRdb lists.

Amplification used 60 Vbeta primers and 13 Jbeta primers. The assay was immunoSEQ multiplex PCR, and TCRdb's table has in-frame clones only and misses some. This sample carries 100,000 to 150,000 clones, around four fifths of them seen once, and the ten largest clones take roughly 1.4%. CDR1 SGHRS and CDR2 YFSETQ come from the germline V gene. Counting both end residues, the CDR3 totals 11 amino acids. Specimen: PBMCs. The chain uses TRBV5-1 and TRBJ2-2; the table calls TRBD1, which could not be checked here. This clonotype was obtained from a man aged 40-50 years in good health and CMV-seronegative. The CDR3 here is CASSLGRDIFT.